This passage covers 3 T cell receptor beta chains from one sample sequenced in a study of shared clonotypes between healthy human individuals. Assay used: immunoSEQ multiplex PCR; TCRdb lists only in-frame clones, some missing. The sample lists over 2 million clones, around 92% occurring once. Sequencing was done on a sample of naive CD4+ T cells from PBMCs. Described subset: CD45RA+ positively selected. The receptors were gathered from a man between 18 and 35 years old in good health. Some clones in this sample may be carry-over from other donors' samples.

V and J are TRBV6-7 and TRBJ2-7; D possibly corresponds to TRBD2 (6 bases). TRBV6-7 is filed as an ORF, its function uncertain. V lost 8 bases, J lost 1 base, and 12 bases lay in between. The CDR3 covers 13 residues. The CDR3 loop reads CASSGVPSYEQYF. The CDR3 DNA is TGTGCCAGCTCGGGGGTACCTTCCTACGAGCAGTACTTC.

In the case of this clone: Additional DNA sequences in this sample encode the identical CDR3. The gene calls are TRBV28 and TRBJ2-5, with D unclear. CDR1 MDHEN and CDR2 SYDVKM come from the germline V gene. The V and J ends lost 7 bases and 3 bases respectively, with 6 bases between them. The CDR3 runs 11 residues. The DNA for the CDR3 is TGTGCCAGCACCTTAGAAGAGACCCAGTACTTC. Its translation is CASTLEETQYF.

This chain joins TRBV14 and TRBJ2-5, with a weak D call TRBD1 (5 bases). V was clipped by 1 base and J by 7 bases, with 19 bases between them. The CDR3 is 16 amino acids. CDR1 SGHDN and CDR2 FVKESK come from the germline V gene. The DNA for the CDR3 is TGTGCCAGCAGCCAAGTTCAGCCAGGGCTCCATCGGACCCAGTACTTC. Translated, it gives CASSQVQPGLHRTQYF. Drawing the rest from reference TRBV14 and TRBJ2-5, the complete variable domain is EAGVTQFPSHSVIEKGQTVTLRCDPISGHDNLYWYRRVMGKEIKFLLHFVKESKQDESGMPNNRFLAERTGGTYSTLKVQPAELEDSGVYFCASSQVQPGLHRTQYFGPGTRLLVL.